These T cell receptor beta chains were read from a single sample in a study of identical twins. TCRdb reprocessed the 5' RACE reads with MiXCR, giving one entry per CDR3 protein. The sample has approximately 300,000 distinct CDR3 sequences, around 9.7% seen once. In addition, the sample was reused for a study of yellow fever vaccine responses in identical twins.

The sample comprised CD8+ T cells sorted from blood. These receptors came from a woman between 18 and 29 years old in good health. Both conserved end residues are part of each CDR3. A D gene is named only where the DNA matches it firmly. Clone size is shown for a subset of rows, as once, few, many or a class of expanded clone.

CDR3nt: TGTGCCTGGAGTCCGGGACCCTTCTACGAGCAGTACTTC
CDR3aa: CAWSPGPFYEQYF
v_gene: TRBV30
d_gene: NA
j_gene: TRBJ2-7
abundance: NA

CDR3nt: TGTGCCAGCAGTTACATCCCATCCTACGAGCAGTACTTC
CDR3aa: CASSYIPSYEQYF
v_gene: TRBV6-5
d_gene: NA
j_gene: TRBJ2-7
abundance: many

CDR3nt: TGCGCCAGCAGTCGGACTGCCACCGCCTACGAGCAGTACTTC
CDR3aa: CASSRTATAYEQYF
v_gene: TRBV10-1
d_gene: NA
j_gene: TRBJ2-7
abundance: few

CDR3nt: TGCGCCAGCAGCCAAAACCCCGGGGAACAGATGGGGGATTCACCCCTCCACTTT
CDR3aa: CASSQNPGEQMGDSPLHF
v_gene: TRBV4-1
d_gene: NA
j_gene: TRBJ1-6
abundance: many

CDR3nt: TGTGCCAGCACCCGGCGGGAACTACAGGAAGAAAAACTGTTTTTT
CDR3aa: CASTRRELQEEKLFF
v_gene: TRBV6-1
d_gene: NA
j_gene: TRBJ1-4
abundance: many

CDR3nt: TGTGCCAGCAGTCCGGGGAAGTATAGCAATCAGCCCCAGCATTTT
CDR3aa: CASSPGKYSNQPQHF
v_gene: TRBV6-1
d_gene: NA
j_gene: TRBJ1-5
abundance: NA

CDR3nt: TGTGCCAGCAGCTCACCGGGGAGAAGGTACGAGCAGTACTTC
CDR3aa: CASSSPGRRYEQYF
v_gene: TRBV5-6
d_gene: NA
j_gene: TRBJ2-7
abundance: NA

CDR3nt: TGTGCCAGCAGCCCCGAGTGGGGTTCCGACGAGCAGTACTTC
CDR3aa: CASSPEWGSDEQYF
v_gene: TRBV7-6
d_gene: NA
j_gene: TRBJ2-7
abundance: few

CDR3nt: TGTGCCAGCAGTCGGAACACTGAGCAGTTCTTC
CDR3aa: CASSRNTEQFF
v_gene: TRBV27
d_gene: NA
j_gene: TRBJ2-1
abundance: many

CDR3nt: TGTGCCAGCCCCAAAATGGGACTAGCGGATCGACGGGACACCGGGGAGCTGTTTTTT
CDR3aa: CASPKMGLADRRDTGELFF
v_gene: TRBV11-2
d_gene: TRBD2
j_gene: TRBJ2-2
abundance: NA

CDR3nt: TGTGCCTGGAGTTCTACCGGGACAGGGTTCACAGATACGCAGTATTTT
CDR3aa: CAWSSTGTGFTDTQYF
v_gene: TRBV30
d_gene: TRBD1
j_gene: TRBJ2-3
abundance: few

CDR3nt: TGTGCCAGCAGCGGCGCCGGGGAGCTGTTTTTT
CDR3aa: CASSGAGELFF
v_gene: TRBV7-3
d_gene: NA
j_gene: TRBJ2-2
abundance: few

CDR3nt: TGCAGTGCTAGAGACCGACAGGGTCTAACCTACGAGCAGTACTTC
CDR3aa: CSARDRQGLTYEQYF
v_gene: TRBV20-1
d_gene: TRBD1
j_gene: TRBJ2-7
abundance: NA

CDR3nt: TGTGCCAGCTCGCAAGCGGGAGACTCGTACGAGCAGTACTTC
CDR3aa: CASSQAGDSYEQYF
v_gene: TRBV18
d_gene: TRBD2
j_gene: TRBJ2-7
abundance: NA

CDR3nt: TGTGCCAGCAGTTACTCGTACGAGGGATGGCCCTACGAGCAGTACTTC
CDR3aa: CASSYSYEGWPYEQYF
v_gene: TRBV6-2/TRBV6-3
d_gene: NA
j_gene: TRBJ2-7
abundance: once

CDR3nt: TGTGCCATCAGTGAAAGGGACAGGGGATACGAGCAGTACTTC
CDR3aa: CAISERDRGYEQYF
v_gene: TRBV10-3
d_gene: TRBD1
j_gene: TRBJ2-7
abundance: many

CDR3nt: TGTGCCAGCAGCTCCCGGGACAGACGAGACTACGAGCAGTACTTC
CDR3aa: CASSSRDRRDYEQYF
v_gene: TRBV7-9
d_gene: TRBD1
j_gene: TRBJ2-7
abundance: many

CDR3nt: TGCAGTGCTTACCCAACCGGGACAGCGACCTACGAGCAGTACTTC
CDR3aa: CSAYPTGTATYEQYF
v_gene: TRBV20-1
d_gene: TRBD1
j_gene: TRBJ2-7
abundance: NA

CDR3nt: TGCAGTGCTAGACCAATGCGGGACAGTTCTTTCGAGCAGTACTTC
CDR3aa: CSARPMRDSSFEQYF
v_gene: TRBV20-1
d_gene: NA
j_gene: TRBJ2-7
abundance: NA

CDR3nt: TGTGCCAGCAGCTTATATCCCGACAGGGGCACAGATACGCAGTATTTT
CDR3aa: CASSLYPDRGTDTQYF
v_gene: TRBV7-2
d_gene: TRBD1
j_gene: TRBJ2-3
abundance: many

CDR3nt: TGTGCCAGCAGTCCATGGGACGGGACAGATACGCAGTATTTT
CDR3aa: CASSPWDGTDTQYF
v_gene: TRBV27
d_gene: NA
j_gene: TRBJ2-3
abundance: few

CDR3nt: TGTGCCACTTCCCGCCGGGACAGGGTTGGTGAGACCCAGTACTTC
CDR3aa: CATSRRDRVGETQYF
v_gene: TRBV27
d_gene: TRBD1
j_gene: TRBJ2-5
abundance: few

CDR3nt: TGTGCCAGCAGCGCACAGAACCTGAACACTGAAGCTTTCTTT
CDR3aa: CASSAQNLNTEAFF
v_gene: TRBV9
d_gene: NA
j_gene: TRBJ1-1
abundance: few

CDR3nt: TGTGCCAGCAGCCCCCCTAGCGGGCTCTCCTACGAGCAGTACTTC
CDR3aa: CASSPPSGLSYEQYF
v_gene: TRBV6-2/TRBV6-3
d_gene: TRBD2
j_gene: TRBJ2-7
abundance: NA

CDR3nt: TGTGCCAGCAGGGTAGCGGGGGTTGCCCAAGAGACCCAGTACTTC
CDR3aa: CASRVAGVAQETQYF
v_gene: TRBV12-3/TRBV12-4
d_gene: TRBD2
j_gene: TRBJ2-5
abundance: NA

CDR3nt: TGCGCCAGCAGCTCTCCTAGGACATTGAATGAGCAGTTCTTC
CDR3aa: CASSSPRTLNEQFF
v_gene: TRBV5-1
d_gene: NA
j_gene: TRBJ2-1
abundance: many

CDR3nt: TGTGCCAGCAGCTTGGGTCGGGGGGGCCTCTCAGATACGCAGTATTTT
CDR3aa: CASSLGRGGLSDTQYF
v_gene: TRBV7-2
d_gene: TRBD2
j_gene: TRBJ2-3
abundance: many

CDR3nt: TGCAGTGCTAGAGGGAACCTGGGGGTGGACGGGGCTTTCAATGAGCAGTTCTTC
CDR3aa: CSARGNLGVDGAFNEQFF
v_gene: TRBV20-1
d_gene: NA
j_gene: TRBJ2-1
abundance: few

CDR3nt: TGTGCCAGCAGTTTTGGTATTATGGGGCAAGAGACCCAGTACTTC
CDR3aa: CASSFGIMGQETQYF
v_gene: TRBV12-3/TRBV12-4
d_gene: NA
j_gene: TRBJ2-5
abundance: many

CDR3nt: TGTGCCAGAGATTTGGAGGGAGGGCACTACGAGCAGTACTTC
CDR3aa: CARDLEGGHYEQYF
v_gene: TRBV2
d_gene: TRBD2
j_gene: TRBJ2-7
abundance: NA

CDR3nt: TGTGCCAGCAGTCCCACCACCGTCTTTAGCAGAGACGATCCCTACGAGCAGTACTTC
CDR3aa: CASSPTTVFSRDDPYEQYF
v_gene: TRBV6-1
d_gene: NA
j_gene: TRBJ2-7
abundance: many

CDR3nt: TGTGCCACCAGTGATAGCCTAGAGGGAGAGACCCAGTACTTC
CDR3aa: CATSDSLEGETQYF
v_gene: TRBV24-1
d_gene: NA
j_gene: TRBJ2-5
abundance: NA

CDR3nt: TGTGCCAGCAGCTTCCAAGCGGGGGGAAAGGACGAGCAGTACTTC
CDR3aa: CASSFQAGGKDEQYF
v_gene: TRBV7-8
d_gene: TRBD2
j_gene: TRBJ2-7
abundance: many

CDR3nt: TGCAGCGTTGTGACAGGCAACTACGAGCAGTACTTC
CDR3aa: CSVVTGNYEQYF
v_gene: TRBV29-1
d_gene: NA
j_gene: TRBJ2-7
abundance: few

CDR3nt: TGTGCCAGCAGCTTCCGTGGACTCGAGACCCAGTACTTC
CDR3aa: CASSFRGLETQYF
v_gene: TRBV13
d_gene: NA
j_gene: TRBJ2-5
abundance: NA

CDR3nt: TGTGCCAGCAGTTACTCTAAGGGCTACCCGACCTCCAAAAACATTCAGTACTTC
CDR3aa: CASSYSKGYPTSKNIQYF
v_gene: TRBV6-2/TRBV6-3
d_gene: NA
j_gene: TRBJ2-4
abundance: few

CDR3nt: TGTGCCAGCAGCCCCCCCGCGGAACCGGTATTCGATGAGCAGTTCTTC
CDR3aa: CASSPPAEPVFDEQFF
v_gene: TRBV2
d_gene: NA
j_gene: TRBJ2-1
abundance: many